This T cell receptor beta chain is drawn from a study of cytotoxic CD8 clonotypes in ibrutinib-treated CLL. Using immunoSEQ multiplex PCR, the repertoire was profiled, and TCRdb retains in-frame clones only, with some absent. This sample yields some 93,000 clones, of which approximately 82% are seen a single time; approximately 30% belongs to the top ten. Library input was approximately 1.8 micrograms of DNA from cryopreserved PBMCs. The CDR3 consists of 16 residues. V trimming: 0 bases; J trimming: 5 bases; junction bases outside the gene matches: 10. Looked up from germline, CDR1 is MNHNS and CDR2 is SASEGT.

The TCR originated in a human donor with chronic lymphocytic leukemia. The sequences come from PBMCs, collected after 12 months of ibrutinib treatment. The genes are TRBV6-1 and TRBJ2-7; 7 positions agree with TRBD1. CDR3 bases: TGTGCCAGCAGTGAAGCAGGGAGACAGGGTCTCGACGAGCAGTACTTC. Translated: CASSEAGRQGLDEQYF.